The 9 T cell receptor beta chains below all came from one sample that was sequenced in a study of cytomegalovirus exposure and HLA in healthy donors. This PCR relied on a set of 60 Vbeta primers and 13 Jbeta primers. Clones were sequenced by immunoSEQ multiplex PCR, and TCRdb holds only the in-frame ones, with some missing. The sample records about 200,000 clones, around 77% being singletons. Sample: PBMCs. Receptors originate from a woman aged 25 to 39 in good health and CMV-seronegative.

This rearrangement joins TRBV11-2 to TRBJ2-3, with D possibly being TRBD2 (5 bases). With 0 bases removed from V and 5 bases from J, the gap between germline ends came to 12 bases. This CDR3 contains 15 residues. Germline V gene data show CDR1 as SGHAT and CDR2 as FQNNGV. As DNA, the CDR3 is TGTGCCAGCAGCTTAGATGACTTACTAGAAGATACGCAGTATTTT. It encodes CASSLDDLLEDTQYF.

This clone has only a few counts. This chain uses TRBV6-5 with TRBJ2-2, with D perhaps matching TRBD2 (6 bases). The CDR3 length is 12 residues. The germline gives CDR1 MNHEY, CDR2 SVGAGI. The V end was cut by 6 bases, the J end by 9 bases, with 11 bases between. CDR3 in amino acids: CASRMGLRELFF. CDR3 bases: TGTGCCAGCAGAATGGGACTCAGGGAGCTGTTTTTT.

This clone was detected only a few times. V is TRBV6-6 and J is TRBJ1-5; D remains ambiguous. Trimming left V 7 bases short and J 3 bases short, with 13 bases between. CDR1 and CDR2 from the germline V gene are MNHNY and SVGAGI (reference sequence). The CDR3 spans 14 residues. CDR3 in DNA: TGTGCCAGCAATCAGGAATCCGCCAATCAGCCCCAGCATTTT. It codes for CASNQESANQPQHF.

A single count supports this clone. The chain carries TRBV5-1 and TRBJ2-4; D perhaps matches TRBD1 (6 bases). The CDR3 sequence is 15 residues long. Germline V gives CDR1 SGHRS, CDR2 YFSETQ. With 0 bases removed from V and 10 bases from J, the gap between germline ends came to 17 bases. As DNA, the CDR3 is TGCGCCAGCAGCTTGGAAGGGGACCGCCAGGGGATTCAGTACTTC. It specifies CASSLEGDRQGIQYF.

In DNA form, the CDR3 reads TGTGCCAGTAGTATGACTTCGGGACAGGTGTCCCACGAGCAGTACTTC. It specifies CASSMTSGQVSHEQYF. The chain has TRBV19 and TRBJ2-7, with 8 nucleotides matching TRBD1. The length of the CDR3 is 16 residues. Trimming took 3 bases from V and 5 from J; bases not matched to a gene: 12. Germline V gene data show CDR1 as LNHDA and CDR2 as SQIVND (reference sequence).

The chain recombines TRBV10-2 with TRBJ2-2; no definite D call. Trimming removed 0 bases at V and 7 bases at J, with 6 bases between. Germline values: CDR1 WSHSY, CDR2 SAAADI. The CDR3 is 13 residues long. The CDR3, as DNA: TGCGCCAGCAGTGAGTCGGCTAGCGGGGAGCTGTTTTTT. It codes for CASSESASGELFF.

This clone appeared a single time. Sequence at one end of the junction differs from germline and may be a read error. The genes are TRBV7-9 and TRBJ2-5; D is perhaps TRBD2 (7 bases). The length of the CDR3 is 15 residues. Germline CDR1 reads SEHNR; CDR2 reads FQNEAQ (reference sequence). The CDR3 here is CASIHPEAGARKKDF. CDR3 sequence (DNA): TGTGCCAGCATCCATCCCGAGGCGGGGGCCCGAAAAAAGGACTTC. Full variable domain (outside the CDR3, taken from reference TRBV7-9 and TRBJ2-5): DTGVSQNPRHKITKRGQNVTFRCDPISEHNRLYWYRQTLGQGPEFLTYFQNEAQLEKSRLLSDRFSAERPKGSFSTLEIQRTEQGDSAMYLCASIHPEAGARKKDFGPGTRLLVL.

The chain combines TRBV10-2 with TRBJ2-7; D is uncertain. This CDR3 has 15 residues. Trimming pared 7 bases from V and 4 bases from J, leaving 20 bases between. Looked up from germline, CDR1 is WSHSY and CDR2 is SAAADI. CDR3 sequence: CASTENPSLLYEQYF. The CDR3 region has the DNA TGCGCCAGCACCGAGAATCCCTCACTTCTGTACGAGCAGTACTTC.

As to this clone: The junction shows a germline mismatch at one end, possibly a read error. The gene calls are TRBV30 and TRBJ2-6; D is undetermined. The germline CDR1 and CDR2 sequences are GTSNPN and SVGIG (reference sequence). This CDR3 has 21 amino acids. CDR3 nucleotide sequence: TGTGTCTGGAGTCTTGCCCTTCCCGACGCAGAGGCTCCCTCTGGGGCCAACGTCCTGACTTTC. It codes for CVWSLALPDAEAPSGANVLTF.